These T cell receptor beta chains were read from a single sample in a study of blood T cell repertoires in COVID-19. The assay was immunoSEQ multiplex PCR, and TCRdb's table has in-frame clones only and misses some. The sample lists about 76,000 clones, approximately 78% occurring once. The source material was peripheral blood. These receptors were taken from a human donor in a cohort sampled during active COVID-19. Each CDR3 is given with its conserved first and last residue. D genes are given only for firm matches. Clone size appears in some rows only: once, few, many, or a class for an expanded clone.

CDR3 length	clone size	D gene	J gene	V gene	CDR3 protein	CDR3 DNA
15	-	TRBD1	TRBJ1-6	TRBV5-1	CASSLTTGQSSPLHF	TGCGCCAGCAGCTTGACGACAGGGCAGAGTTCACCCCTCCACTTT
18	-	TRBD1	TRBJ2-1	TRBV10-1	CASSEGHPGTARLNEQFF	TGCGCCAGCAGTGAGGGACACCCCGGGACAGCGCGTTTGAATGAGCAGTTCTTC
14	once	-	TRBJ2-3	TRBV2	CASVPGGIGNTQYF	TGTGCCAGCGTGCCTGGGGGGATAGGGAATACGCAGTATTTT
13	few	-	TRBJ2-7	TRBV6-6	CASSYYSNYEQYF	TGTGCCAGCAGTTACTACTCGAACTACGAGCAGTACTTC
14	-	-	TRBJ2-7	TRBV11-1	CASSLVPSSYEQYF	TGTGCCAGCAGCTTAGTCCCTAGCTCCTACGAGCAGTACTTC
13	-	-	TRBJ1-3	TRBV25-1	CASAGTPGNTIYF	TGTGCCAGCGCAGGGACACCTGGAAACACCATATATTTT
12	-	-	TRBJ2-1	TRBV2	CASTPGRDEQFF	TGTGCCAGCACCCCGGGGAGAGATGAGCAGTTCTTC
16	once	-	TRBJ2-3	TRBV21-1	CASSKANRENTDTQYF	TGTGCCAGCAGCAAAGCGAACAGGGAGAACACAGATACGCAGTATTTT
14	-	-	TRBJ1-1	TRBV18	CASSSGDYLTEAFF	TGTGCCAGCTCATCGGGGGACTATCTCACTGAAGCTTTCTTT
13	-	-	TRBJ2-4	TRBV12-3/TRBV12-4	CASSGPDSFSQYF	TGTGCCAGCAGCGGACCGGACAGCTTTTCACAGTACTTC
15	-	-	TRBJ2-7	TRBV18	CASSPRGGLSYEQYF	TGTGCCAGCTCACCACGGGGGGGCCTATCCTACGAGCAGTACTTC
14	-	-	TRBJ1-2	TRBV10-1	CASSDRTSGGGYTF	TGCGCCAGCAGTGATCGGACCTCGGGCGGGGGCTACACCTTC
11	-	-	TRBJ1-2	TRBV29-1	CSVEAGIGYTF	TGCAGCGTTGAAGCAGGGATTGGCTACACCTTC
14	-	-	TRBJ2-3	TRBV19	CASSMSGSTDTQYF	TGTGCCAGTAGTATGAGCGGGAGCACAGATACGCAGTATTTT
14	-	TRBD1	TRBJ1-2	TRBV9	CASSVAQGAAGYTF	TGTGCCAGCAGCGTGGCACAGGGGGCGGCTGGCTACACCTTC
13	once	TRBD1	TRBJ2-7	TRBV30	CAWSDREVGEQYF	TGTGCCTGGAGCGACAGGGAAGTAGGCGAGCAGTACTTC
13	-	-	TRBJ1-2	TRBV27	CASSLRGTRGYTF	TGTGCCAGCAGTTTAAGGGGAACACGCGGCTACACCTTC
16	-	-	TRBJ1-1	TRBV7-2	CASSPTRLLMNTEAFF	TGTGCCAGCAGCCCGACAAGGTTGCTCATGAACACTGAAGCTTTCTTT
14	-	TRBD1	TRBJ1-2	TRBV6-2/TRBV6-3	CASSSRTGDYGYTF	TGTGCCAGCAGTAGCCGGACAGGGGACTATGGCTACACCTTC
16	-	TRBD1	TRBJ1-4	TRBV13	CASSFRTGGMGEKLFF	TGTGCCAGCAGCTTCCGGACAGGGGGCATGGGGGAAAAACTGTTTTTT
15	-	TRBD1	TRBJ1-4	TRBV19	CASSATGVTNEKLFF	TGTGCCAGTAGTGCGACAGGGGTCACTAATGAAAAACTGTTTTTT
14	few	-	TRBJ2-2	TRBV10-1	CASSEELNTGELFF	TGCGCCAGCAGTGAGGAGTTGAACACCGGGGAGCTGTTTTTT
15	-	TRBD2	TRBJ2-1	TRBV25-1	CASSDPSGGVDEQFF	TGTGCCAGCAGTGACCCTAGCGGGGGGGTGGATGAGCAGTTCTTC
14	once	TRBD1	TRBJ1-2	TRBV5-1	CASSGQGHRYGYTF	TGCGCCAGCAGCGGACAGGGACACCGCTATGGCTACACCTTC
14	-	-	TRBJ2-5	TRBV19	CASSIVGGSETQYF	TGTGCCAGTAGTATAGTTGGGGGGTCGGAGACCCAGTACTTC
15	-	-	TRBJ2-2	TRBV5-1	CASSLQVAGTGELFF	TGCGCCAGCAGCCTACAGGTGGCAGGCACCGGGGAGCTGTTTTTT
15	-	-	TRBJ1-2	TRBV5-4	CASSLFSGANYGYTF	TGTGCCAGCAGCTTGTTTTCAGGGGCCAACTATGGCTACACCTTC
17	-	TRBD1	TRBJ1-1	TRBV2	CASSEALGQGAYTEAFF	TGTGCCAGCAGTGAAGCGCTGGGACAGGGGGCCTACACTGAAGCTTTCTTT
14	once	-	TRBJ2-1	TRBV5-6	CASSLELPDNEQFF	TGTGCCAGCAGCTTGGAACTTCCTGACAATGAGCAGTTCTTC
17	-	-	TRBJ2-5	TRBV4-1	CASSQDGPAGLEETQYF	TGCGCCAGCAGCCAAGATGGGCCGGCAGGTTTAGAAGAGACCCAGTACTTC
16	medium-sized	TRBD2	TRBJ2-3	TRBV9	CASSSLAGGPPDTQYF	TGTGCCAGCAGCTCCTTAGCGGGGGGGCCCCCAGATACGCAGTATTTT
16	-	-	TRBJ1-1	TRBV18	CASSPLSTPSGTEAFF	TGTGCCAGCTCACCACTTTCGACTCCCTCGGGCACTGAAGCTTTCTTT
14	-	TRBD1	TRBJ1-6	TRBV10-2	CASRTGGTNSPLHF	TGCGCCAGCAGAACAGGGGGAACTAATTCACCCCTCCACTTT
15	-	-	TRBJ1-5	TRBV28	CASMYRYYSNQPQHF	TGTGCCAGCATGTACAGGTACTATAGCAATCAGCCCCAGCATTTT
16	-	TRBD1	TRBJ2-2	TRBV4-1	CASSRKGQGNTGELFF	TGCGCCAGCAGCCGGAAGGGACAGGGGAACACCGGGGAGCTGTTTTTT
13	-	-	TRBJ1-1	TRBV7-9	CATMGGLVAEAFF	TGTGCCACCATGGGGGGACTTGTGGCTGAAGCTTTCTTT
13	-	-	TRBJ2-3	TRBV6-2/TRBV6-3	CASSYGRGDTQYF	TGTGCCAGCAGTTACGGCCGGGGAGATACGCAGTATTTT
17	-	-	TRBJ2-2	TRBV7-3	CASSLTSQVLTAGELFF	TGTGCCAGCAGCTTAACGAGCCAGGTCCTAACGGCCGGGGAGCTGTTTTTT
15	-	-	TRBJ1-2	TRBV2	CASSDAGTSNYGYTF	TGTGCCAGCAGTGACGCAGGGACTTCTAACTATGGCTACACCTTC
13	-	TRBD1	TRBJ2-7	TRBV5-1	CASSTGQVNEQYF	TGCGCCAGCAGCACGGGACAGGTGAACGAGCAGTACTTC
18	few	TRBD2	TRBJ2-6	TRBV2	CASSGSSGGGSGANVLTF	TGTGCCAGCAGTGGAAGTAGCGGGGGAGGTTCTGGGGCCAACGTCCTGACTTTC
14	-	-	TRBJ1-5	TRBV30	CAWSTGTFNQPQHF	TGTGCCTGGAGTACGGGGACATTCAATCAGCCCCAGCATTTT
16	-	TRBD1	TRBJ2-5	TRBV5-1	CASSVGAGGPAETQYF	TGCGCCAGCAGCGTTGGCGCAGGGGGACCTGCAGAGACCCAGTACTTC
16	-	-	TRBJ2-7	TRBV24-1	CATSDSRTARYYEQYF	TGTGCCACCAGTGATTCTAGGACAGCGCGCTACTACGAGCAGTACTTC
14	-	-	TRBJ2-3	TRBV7-6	CASGVDPSTDTQYF	TGTGCCAGCGGAGTAGATCCTAGCACAGATACGCAGTATTTT
15	-	TRBD1	TRBJ1-2	TRBV9	CASSAIRDSRRGYTF	TGTGCCAGCAGCGCCATTCGGGACAGTCGCCGTGGCTACACCTTC
21	-	TRBD1	TRBJ2-2	TRBV9	CASSSLPGQGLSPANTGELFF	TGTGCCAGCAGCAGTCTCCCGGGACAGGGATTAAGTCCCGCGAACACCGGGGAGCTGTTTTTT
13	-	-	TRBJ1-2	TRBV4-2	CASSQRRGDGYTF	TGTGCCAGCAGCCAAAGAAGGGGCGATGGCTACACCTTC
14	-	TRBD1	TRBJ1-2	TRBV27	CASSSGQGAYGYTF	TGTGCCAGCAGTTCGGGACAGGGGGCGTATGGCTACACCTTC